This T cell receptor beta chain was observed in a study of blood T cells in healthy people across ages. General study findings and limits: Because sorting was not performed, PBMCs prevented conclusive naive versus antigen-experienced comparison.

A second 7 to 11 cycle PCR used barcoded and J-beta primers. Each of the samples gave a minimum of 2.5 million paired-end reads that contained CDR3. Each CDR3 protein gets one entry after TCRdb re-called the 5' RACE reads with MiXCR. The sample has under 1 million distinct CDR3 sequences, approximately 48% seen once. Germline V gene sequence: CDR1 MNHEY, CDR2 SVGEGT. The CDR3 has 15 residues. V was shortened by 6 bases and J by 10 bases, with 19 bases between the two germline ends. Comment on this clonotype: Antigen specificity is unknown.

Whenever a sample was processed, at least 6 million PBMCs were isolated. This TCR was recovered from a man aged 60-69 years in good health. The chain carries TRBV6-2 or TRBV6-3 and TRBJ1-6; D possibly corresponds to TRBD1 (5 bases). What was sequenced was blood. The CDR3 nucleotides are TGTGCCAGCAGCCAGATTTCCGGGGACGAATCACCCCTCCACTTT. Its translation: CASSQISGDESPLHF.